Here is one T cell receptor (beta chain) with its context. This clonotype was seen many times. What this receptor recognizes is not known. Base-call qualities are not available, and no considerably larger clone is one nucleotide away. For the unsorted PBMC libraries, 2 million PBMCs were stored in RNAlater at -80 degrees C until RNA extraction and were used to generate the libraries. The multiple sclerosis patients were enrolled in a US clinical protocol that used magnetic resonance imaging to evaluate disease progression. Peripheral blood was subjected to Ficoll-Hypaque density gradient centrifugation to isolate PBMCs, which were then cryopreserved in liquid nitrogen. This specimen belongs to a study of neurological immune-mediated disorders (dated by TCRdb to 2018 to 2020). Regarding the study in general: Among the approximately 34 multiple sclerosis patients, relapsing-remitting MS accounted for around 30 and secondary progressive MS accounted for 3. Longitudinal samples, technical triplicates and paired sorted CD4+ and CD8+ T-cell subsets, alongside PBMC samples, were included among the approximately 110 TCR-beta libraries. Using UMI-based sequencing, the study compared peripheral blood TCR-beta repertoires from patients with HTLV-I-associated myelopathy (HAM/TSP), patients with multiple sclerosis, and healthy controls. The cohort comprised 68 subjects: 15 or so HAM/TSP patients, some 34 multiple sclerosis patients and about 20 healthy controls. What the research found in general, with its limitations: No identical CDR3 amino acid sequences were found to be shared among expanded clones across subjects, suggesting that TCR-beta repertoires were private in all groups. No association of the MS cluster with clinical or MRI features was observed, and the need for larger cohorts was stated by the authors. Repertoires from 18 of 34 MS patients were grouped by phylogenetic analysis into a cluster of related CDR3 sequences, suggesting a possible repertoire-level signature. The highest TCR clonal expansion was observed in HAM/TSP patients, whereas the lowest was observed in MS patients, even when compared with healthy controls.

Trimming at the junction amounts to 6 bases on V and 6 bases on J, and the germline ends lie 10 bases apart. The CDR3 sequence holds 12 residues, the cysteine and phenylalanine included. Here the CDR3 DNA is all that survives: 36 bases in frame from base 1. To synthesize cDNA, template-switch 5'RACE was performed with a primer carrying a 10-nucleotide random unique molecular identifier so that each TCR transcript was tagged. Every sequencing run covered 15-18 subjects and yielded more than 180 million TCR-beta sequences. Total RNA was extracted with the RNeasy kit. TCR-beta VDJ regions were amplified with primers for the TCR constant region and the 5'RACE anchor, using the KAPA Real-time Library Amplification kit. A first PCR added sample indexes and Illumina adaptors, after which a second PCR increased the library yield. The roughly 650 bp TCR product was size-selected on a 2% E-gel SizeSelection system after Ampure bead purification. Before pooling, libraries had their quality checked on a Bioanalyzer, their concentration measured with Qubit, and their quantity determined with the Kapa Library Quantification kit. Paired-end 2 x 150 bp sequencing of the libraries was performed on an Illumina HiSeq 2500. To increase sequence diversity, roughly 24-31% phiX was spiked into each library pool. As for the authors' bioinformatics: Quality-filtered reads were processed with the UMI-based MiGEC pipeline, which removed over 75% of raw TCR sequences during error correction. IMGT germline references were used for alignment of VDJ genes, and clonotypes were defined by a unique CDR3 amino acid sequence together with V-J genes. Clonal expansion, Shannon diversity, and CDR3 relatedness (CalcPairwiseDistances, ClusterSamples) were evaluated with VDJtools, and phylogenetic trees were built with CLCbio workbench. Clones with at least 8 unique UMIs were defined as expanded, with this threshold being based on coefficient-of-variation modelling across technical triplicates. TCRdb reanalyzed the raw reads on its own, using fastp at Q25 for trimming and MiXCR for clone calling, and kept in-frame beta chains. For every CDR3 protein sequence, its rows merge into one entry that carries the most common genes and DNA. TCRdb's processing, not the authors' own work, is the source of the V and J calls. For this sample the table gives about 71,000 distinct CDR3 sequences, of which less than 5.5% were detected only once. The leading ten clones occupy 6.5% to 7.5% of the sample.

The sample was PBMCs. The chain is assembled from TRBV12-3 or TRBV12-4 and TRBJ2-3; the D region possibly corresponds to TRBD1 (6 bases align). This clonotype was sampled from a man aged 25 to 40 with multiple sclerosis. The DNA is as follows: TGTGCCAGCAGCAGGGGTTCGGATACGCAGTATTTT. This yields the protein CASSRGSDTQYF.